These 18 T cell receptor beta chains were sequenced from one sample in a study of breast tumors, draining lymph nodes, adjacent tissues (dated by TCRdb to the mid-2010s). The axillary draining lymph nodes of breast cancer patients were the source of the lymph node samples. Receptors were amplified or captured by multiplex PCR. The listed sequencing device is Illumina HiSeq 2000. TCRdb handled the public reads itself, with Q25 trimming in fastp and clone calling in MiXCR, and kept productive beta chains. CDR3 protein duplicates are merged, each entry listing the most common genes and DNA. The sample data list fewer than 300,000 distinct CDR3 sequences, and approximately 29% of these were observed just once. Just over 1.4% of the sample is held by the ten biggest clonotypes. Source material: axillary lymph node tissue. These receptors came from a female donor with breast cancer. Some clones in this sample may be carry-over from other donors' samples.

Many counts were recorded for this clonotype. The gene calls are TRBV7-2 and TRBJ2-1; D could derive from TRBD1 or TRBD2 (5 bases each). In germline, CDR1 is SGHTA, CDR2 FQGNSA. The CDR3 has 15 residues. V was pared by 3 bases and J by 2 bases, with 11 bases between. The CDR3 loop is CASSLGTPPYNEQFF. The DNA for the CDR3 is TGTGCCAGCAGCTTGGGGACCCCCCCCTACAATGAGCAGTTCTTC. Full variable domain (missing parts from reference TRBV7-2 and TRBJ2-1): GAGVSQSPSNKVTEKGKDVELRCDPISGHTALYWYRQSLGQGLEFLIYFQGNSAPDKSGLPSDRFSAERTGGSVSTLTIQRTQQEDSAVYLCASSLGTPPYNEQFFGPGTRLTVL.

The rearrangement joins TRBV6-2 or TRBV6-3 to TRBJ1-5; D gene unclear. Trimming removed 5 bases from V and 1 base from J, with 9 bases in between. From germline, CDR1 is MNHEY and CDR2 SVGEGT. The CDR3 sequence is 14 residues long. CDR3: CASSIVGSNQPQHF. CDR3 coding DNA: TGTGCCAGCAGTATCGTGGGAAGCAATCAGCCCCAGCATTTT.

This clonotype has only one observation. This may be a read error, as it is one base from a much larger clone. This rearrangement joins TRBV12-3 or TRBV12-4 to TRBJ2-5; perhaps TRBD2 as D (5 bases). The CDR3 spans 16 residues. Here the CDR3 DNA reads TGTGCCAGTCTCAACACGGGAAGAGGGCCTGGAGAGACCCGGTACTTC. Encoded protein: CASLNTGRGPGETRYF.

Many counts were recorded for this clonotype. The J gene is TRBJ2-7, the V gene TRBV7-8; D might be TRBD2 (6 bases). The germline CDR1 and CDR2 sequences are SGHVS and FQNEAQ. V was shortened by 2 bases and J by 6 bases, with 17 bases between the two germline ends. The CDR3 spans 15 residues. As DNA, the CDR3 is TGTGCCAGCAGCTTAATTCCGGGATTCGGGGGCGAGCAGTACTTC. Protein product: CASSLIPGFGGEQYF.

This clonotype appeared many times. This chain uses TRBV4-1 with TRBJ1-5; D unresolved. The CDR3 loop spans 15 amino acids. V dropped 0 bases and J dropped 4 bases, with 10 bases sitting between them. Germline lookup yields CDR1 MGHRA and CDR2 YSYEKL. CDR3 DNA: TGCGCCAGCAGCCAAGATATGGCCAGGAATCAGCCCCAGCATTTT. It translates to CASSQDMARNQPQHF.

Comment on this clonotype: A clone one base away is much larger, so this may be a read error. This chain connects TRBV5-1 to TRBJ2-5; 7 bases are shared with TRBD2. The CDR3 covers 16 residues. Germline V lookup: CDR1 SGHRS, CDR2 YFSETQ. J was trimmed by 4 bases and V by 1 base; bases with no gene match: 10. In nucleotides, the CDR3 is TGCGCCAGCAGCTTGAGACCAGCGGGGCTACGAGAGACCCAGTACTTC. Its translation: CASSLRPAGLRETQYF.

This clonotype came up a few times. The chain employs TRBV6-5 and TRBJ2-7; 9 bases map to TRBD2. The CDR3 spans 14 residues. CDR1 is MNHEY and CDR2 is SVGAGI in the germline V gene. V shed 7 bases, J shed 7 bases, and the junction held 11 bases outside the gene matches. The CDR3 nucleotides read TGTGCCAGCAAGCTTGGCGGGAGGGCGGGGGAGCAGTACTTC. It translates to CASKLGGRAGEQYF.

This clonotype showed up many times. The V gene is TRBV2, the J gene TRBJ2-7; 8 nucleotides line up with TRBD1. Germline loops: CDR1 SNHLY, CDR2 FYNNEI. This CDR3 comprises 14 residues. Trimming removed 2 bases from V and 4 bases from J; junction bases left unmatched: 4. Written as DNA, the CDR3 is TGTGCCAGCAGTGAACAGGGGACAGGTTACGAGCAGTACTTC. Its protein is CASSEQGTGYEQYF.

This clonotype was detected many times. This chain joins TRBV9 and TRBJ1-2, with D tentatively TRBD1 (5 bases). Deletions cut 2 bases from V and 2 bases from J, with 13 bases between. The CDR3 sequence is 15 residues long. Germline values: CDR1 SGDLS, CDR2 YYNGEE. CDR3 nucleotide sequence: TGTGCCAGCAGCGTCGGCAGGGCCCTAAACTATGGCTACACCTTC. It specifies CASSVGRALNYGYTF.

This clonotype was seen ten or more times. The genes are TRBV5-1 and TRBJ2-1; TRBD2 might be the D (5 bases). The V gene's germline CDR1 is SGHRS and CDR2 YFSETQ. Trimming shortened V by 5 bases and J by 6 bases, and 18 bases separated the two germline ends. This CDR3 is 15 amino acids long. CDR3: CASSRELVGLNEQFF. The CDR3 nucleotides are TGCGCCAGCAGTCGAGAACTAGTAGGTCTCAATGAGCAGTTCTTC.

This clonotype appeared many times. This rearrangement joins TRBV7-8 to TRBJ2-2, with 15 bases lining up with TRBD2. V lost 2 bases, J lost 6 bases, and 1 base stayed unmatched. The CDR3 has 16 residues. Per the germline V gene, CDR1 is SGHVS and CDR2 is FQNEAQ. CDR3 in amino acids: CASSLRTSGRAGELFF. The CDR3 coding sequence is TGTGCCAGCAGCTTAAGGACTAGCGGGAGGGCCGGGGAGCTGTTTTTT.

V gene TRBV5-1 combines with J gene TRBJ2-7, with a weak D call TRBD1 (6 bases). Germline V gene lookup returns CDR1 SGHRS and CDR2 YFSETQ. Trimming pared 0 bases from V and 3 bases from J, leaving 13 bases between. The CDR3 is 15 residues long. In DNA form, the CDR3 reads TGCGCCAGCAGCTTGGTCTGGAAGACAGGCTACGAGCAGTACTTC. Amino acids: CASSLVWKTGYEQYF.

This clonotype was seen ten or more times. V is TRBV2 and J is TRBJ2-3; D possibly matches TRBD1 or TRBD2 (6 bases each). The length of the CDR3 is 11 residues. Germline CDR1 and CDR2: SNHLY and FYNNEI. V lost 3 bases and J 11 bases, leaving 9 bases between the germline ends. CDR3 residues: CASSEAGQQYF. CDR3 sequence (DNA): TGTGCCAGCAGTGAGGCGGGACAGCAGTATTTT.

As for this clonotype: The junction departs from the called germline gene at one end, perhaps through a read error. V gene TRBV6-1 combines with J gene TRBJ1-5; D perhaps matches TRBD1 (6 bases). CDR1 and CDR2 from the germline V gene are MNHNS and SASEGT. The CDR3 consists of 17 residues. CDR3 amino acids: CASSVRRTDQKNQLQHF. For the CDR3, the DNA is TGTGCCAGCAGTGTCCGTAGGACAGACCAAAAAAATCAGCTCCAGCATTTT.

This clonotype was detected ten times or more. The chain couples TRBV29-1 to TRBJ2-1, with TRBD2 matching over 10 bases. Trimming cost V 1 base and J 8 bases; bases outside gene matches: 11. The CDR3 loop spans 16 amino acids. The V gene's germline CDR1 is SQVTM and CDR2 ANQGSEA. CDR3 nucleotides: TGCAGCGTTGAAGGGGTACGGGGACTAGCGAGAGATGAGCAGTTCTTC. Translation gives CSVEGVRGLARDEQFF.

This clonotype was counted many times. Here the CDR3 DNA reads TGTGCCAGCAGCCAGGGGGAAGGAAACATTCAGTACTTC. Protein sequence: CASSQGEGNIQYF. J is TRBJ2-4 and V is TRBV7-9; 7 positions match TRBD1. The CDR3 length is 13 residues. CDR1 and CDR2 from the germline V gene are SEHNR and FQNEAQ (reference sequence). The trim removed 5 bases at V and 6 bases at J, leaving 4 bases unmatched.

This clonotype has a handful of counts. One base away lies a much larger clone, so this may be a sequencing read error. This chain links TRBV12-3 or TRBV12-4 with TRBJ2-1; D perhaps matches TRBD1 (7 bases). Trimming removed 3 bases at V and 9 bases at J, with 12 bases between. The CDR3 is made up of 13 amino acids. CDR3 nucleotides: TGTGCCAGCAGTTTCAGGGGGGCAAGTGAGCAGTTCTTC. It translates to CASSFRGASEQFF.

This clonotype was counted ten times or more. This sequence joins TRBV19 and TRBJ2-5, with TRBD2 as a possible D gene (5 bases). V was pared by 2 bases and J by 4 bases, with 14 bases between. CDR1 is LNHDA, CDR2 SQIVND, per germline (reference sequence). There are 15 residues in the CDR3. This CDR3 is CASSIITPAGETQYF. The CDR3 DNA sequence: TGTGCCAGTAGTATAATCACCCCGGCGGGAGAGACCCAGTACTTC.